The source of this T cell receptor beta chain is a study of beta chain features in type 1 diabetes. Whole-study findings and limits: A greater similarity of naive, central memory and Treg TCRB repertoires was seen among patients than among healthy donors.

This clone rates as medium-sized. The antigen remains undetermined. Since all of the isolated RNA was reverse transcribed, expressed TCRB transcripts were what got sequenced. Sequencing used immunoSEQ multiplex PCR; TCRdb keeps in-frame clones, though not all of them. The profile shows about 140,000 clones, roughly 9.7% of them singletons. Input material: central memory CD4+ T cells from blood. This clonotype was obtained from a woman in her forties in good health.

CDR3 coding DNA: TGTGCCAGCAGCTCGTTTGCGGAGCAGTACTTC. This gives the protein CASSSFAEQYF. The genes are TRBV14 and TRBJ2-7; no firm D call. Trimming removed 5 bases at V and 7 bases at J, with 9 bases between. The CDR3 length is 11 residues. Germline assignment: CDR1 SGHDN and CDR2 FVKESK.